Below are 10 T cell receptor beta chains sequenced from a single sample in a study of Ad26.COV2.S vaccination and SARS-CoV-2 variants. Noted treatment: some 19 received Ad26.COV2.S at low or high dose, single or two shots; about 5 received placebo; per-sample allocation not given. After the first vaccine or placebo injection, samples were drawn on day 63. Sequencing was performed with immunoSEQ multiplex PCR; in TCRdb, only in-frame clones are kept and a portion is missing. This sample has some 370,000 clones; about 83% occur once, and the top ten carry 7% to 9.5%. Sequencing was performed on peripheral blood, taken in a trial of Ad26.COV2.S vaccine versus placebo. These receptors all stem from a person aged 18-65 years who received the Ad26.COV2.S COVID-19 vaccine or a placebo.

The gene calls are TRBV7-2 and TRBJ2-2; D not resolved. V was clipped by 6 bases and J by 5 bases, with 25 bases between them. Germline V gives CDR1 SGHTA, CDR2 FQGNSA. CDR3 length: 18 residues. As DNA, the CDR3 is TGTGCCAGCAGGCGACGCCCCGCGTCTTTAGGGTGGACCGGGGAGCTGTTTTTT. Its translation: CASRRRPASLGWTGELFF.

A single count supports this clone. The gene calls are TRBV29-1 and TRBJ1-2, with D perhaps matching TRBD1 (6 bases). V dropped 0 bases and J dropped 3 bases, with 14 bases sitting between them. CDR3 length: 15 amino acids. Per the germline V gene, CDR1 is SQVTM and CDR2 is ANQGSEA. CDR3 coding DNA: TGCAGCGTTGAAGATTTAGTCAAGGGGGACTATGGCTACACCTTC. Protein product: CSVEDLVKGDYGYTF. The whole variable domain, remainder taken from reference TRBV29-1 and TRBJ1-2, is SAVISQKPSRDICQRGTSLTIQCQVDSQVTMMFWYRQQPGQSLTLIATANQGSEATYESGFVIDKFPISRPNLTFSTLTVSNMSPEDSSIYLCSVEDLVKGDYGYTFGSGTRLTVV.

This clone appeared once. This chain connects TRBV5-1 to TRBJ2-4, with 10 positions matching TRBD2. The length of the CDR3 is 20 residues. The trim removed 3 bases at V and 1 base at J, leaving 16 bases unmatched. Germline CDR1 reads SGHRS; CDR2 reads YFSETQ. The CDR3 coding sequence is TGCGCCAGCAGCTGGGATATAGCGGGAGGACCCACCGGGGCCAAAAACATTCAGTACTTC. Translating it yields CASSWDIAGGPTGAKNIQYF.

This chain connects TRBV5-1 to TRBJ1-4; D is unclear. The CDR3 loop spans 13 amino acids. With 5 bases removed from V and 8 bases from J, the gap between germline ends came to 13 bases. Germline V gene data show CDR1 as SGHRS and CDR2 as YFSETQ. CDR3 amino acids: CASRQNVGEKLFF. As DNA, the CDR3 is TGCGCCAGCAGACAGAACGTAGGGGAAAAACTGTTTTTT.

The J gene is TRBJ1-2, the V gene TRBV7-2; no firm D call. Germline CDR1 is SGHTA and CDR2 is FQGNSA. The CDR3 runs 14 residues. Trimming removed 2 bases at V and 8 bases at J, with 15 bases between. CDR3 DNA sequence: TGTGCCAGCAGCTTATGGTCCACGTCGGGAGGCTACACCTTC. As protein: CASSLWSTSGGYTF.

This clone was found a few times. This chain uses TRBV2 with TRBJ2-7; tentative D call: TRBD2 (7 bases). The CDR3 is 12 amino acids. V was shortened by 7 bases and J by 6 bases, with 13 bases between the two germline ends. CDR1 and CDR2 (germline): SNHLY, FYNNEI. Here the CDR3 DNA reads TGTGCCAGCAAGGGGGGGGTCTCCGAGCAGTACTTC. Encoded protein: CASKGGVSEQYF.

This rearrangement joins TRBV6-1 to TRBJ1-2; a weak D match, TRBD1 (6 bases). V shed 6 bases and J shed 1 base, with 12 bases lying between them. This CDR3 region has 14 residues. CDR1 and CDR2 (germline): MNHNS, SASEGT. This chain's CDR3 is CASSRDTNNYGYTF. DNA for the CDR3: TGTGCCAGCAGCCGGGACACCAATAACTATGGCTACACCTTC.

The gene calls are TRBV11-2 and TRBJ1-2; D call uncertain. CDR3 length: 13 residues. The germline V gene encodes CDR1 SGHAT and CDR2 FQNNGV. The germline V and J ends were trimmed by 4 bases and 6 bases, with 12 bases remaining between them. CDR3: CASSSLGRNGYTF. The CDR3 bases are TGTGCCAGCAGCTCCCTTGGGCGTAATGGCTACACCTTC. Full variable domain (rest looked up from reference TRBV11-2 and TRBJ1-2): EAGVAQSPRYKIIEKRQSVAFWCNPISGHATLYWYQQILGQGPKLLIQFQNNGVVDDSQLPKDRFSAERLKGVDSTLKIQPAKLEDSAVYLCASSSLGRNGYTFGSGTRLTVV.

CDR3 nucleotide sequence: TGTGCCAGCAGTTTAGCTCCGGTCTACGAGCAGTACTTC. Amino acids: CASSLAPVYEQYF. The chain recombines TRBV28 with TRBJ2-7; D unresolved. The length of the CDR3 is 13 residues. Trimming left V 2 bases short and J 3 bases short, with 8 bases between. Germline CDR1 is MDHEN and CDR2 is SYDVKM. Full variable domain (rest looked up from reference TRBV28 and TRBJ2-7): DVKVTQSSRYLVKRTGEKVFLECVQDMDHENMFWYRQDPGLGLRLIYFSYDVKMKEKGDIPEGYSVSREKKERFSLILESASTNQTSMYLCASSLAPVYEQYFGPGTRLTVT.

This clone was found a few times. The chain employs TRBV2 and TRBJ1-2, with 11 positions matching TRBD1. The CDR3 totals 15 residues. The germline CDR1 and CDR2 sequences are SNHLY and FYNNEI. The trim removed 3 bases at V and 3 bases at J, leaving 3 bases unmatched. Here the CDR3 reads CASSDQGQGDYGYTF. CDR3 DNA: TGTGCCAGCAGTGATCAGGGACAGGGGGACTATGGCTACACCTTC.